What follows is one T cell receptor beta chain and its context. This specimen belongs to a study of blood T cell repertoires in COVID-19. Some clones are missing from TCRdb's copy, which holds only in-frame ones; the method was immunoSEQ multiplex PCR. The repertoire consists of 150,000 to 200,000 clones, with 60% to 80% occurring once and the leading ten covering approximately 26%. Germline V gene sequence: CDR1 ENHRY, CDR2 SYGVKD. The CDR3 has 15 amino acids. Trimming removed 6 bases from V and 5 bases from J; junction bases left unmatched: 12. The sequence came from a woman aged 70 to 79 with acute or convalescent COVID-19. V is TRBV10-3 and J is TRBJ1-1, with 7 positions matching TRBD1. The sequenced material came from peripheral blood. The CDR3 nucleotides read TGTGCCATCAGCCGGGACAGCCCGCCGTCGACTGAAGCTTTCTTT. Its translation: CAISRDSPPSTEAFF.